The 27 T cell receptor beta chains given below trace back to one sample, sequenced in a study of post-analysis software for immune sequencing data. Their antigens remain unidentified. Study results and caveats: Controls had lower frequencies than patients of roughly five TRBV segments, which included TRBV5-6, TRBV5-1 and TRBV20-1.

TCR beta cDNA libraries included unique molecular identifiers. TCRdb itself ran the PCR reads through MiXCR, one entry per CDR3 protein. Here the sample spans about 770,000 distinct CDR3 sequences, 40% to 55% being singletons. Sequenced sample: blood. The receptors here all came from a girl aged 5-17 years with multiple sclerosis.

The chain carries TRBV10-3 and TRBJ2-7; D ambiguous. Germline CDR1 is ENHRY and CDR2 is SYGVKD. The CDR3 sequence is 14 residues long. The ends were cut back, 7 bases at V and 0 bases at J, with 13 bases in the middle. The CDR3 nucleotides read TGTGCCATCATGGAGTCGTACTACTCCTACGAGCAGTACTTC. Amino acids: CAIMESYYSYEQYF.

This clonotype turned up a few times. The V and J genes are TRBV24-1 and TRBJ2-1; perhaps TRBD1 as D (6 bases). The CDR3 contains 14 residues. The germline V and J ends were trimmed by 9 bases and 5 bases, with 16 bases remaining between them. The germline CDR1 and CDR2 sequences are KGHDR and SFDVKD. CDR3 coding DNA: TGTGCCACCGGGGGCGCAGGGATAAACAATGAGCAGTTCTTC. This sequence encodes CATGGAGINNEQFF.

V usage is TRBV4-3 and J usage is TRBJ1-1; weak D call: TRBD1 (6 bases). Germline CDR1 and CDR2: LGHNA and YSLEER. Trimming took off 0 bases at V and 1 base at J, with 9 bases between the two ends. CDR3 length equals 15 residues. CDR3 protein: CASSQETTGNTEAFF. The CDR3 bases are TGCGCCAGCAGCCAAGAAACGACAGGGAACACTGAAGCTTTCTTT.

This clonotype was counted a single time. V gene TRBV20-1 combines with J gene TRBJ2-4, with 7 bases matching TRBD1. The tail of the sequence fits TRBJ2-7 better, so the J call may be wrong. The CDR3 is 14 amino acids. Germline V lookup: CDR1 DFQATT, CDR2 SNEGSKA (reference sequence). Written as DNA, the CDR3 is TGCAGCGCTCTAGACAGGGAACAAACCTACGAGCAGTACTTC. Its protein product is CSALDREQTYEQYF.

The chain has TRBV20-1 and TRBJ2-4, with D possibly being TRBD1 or TRBD2 (5 bases each). The CDR3 extends over 11 amino acids. The V and J ends lost 6 bases and 11 bases respectively, with 14 bases between them. Per germline, CDR1 DFQATT and CDR2 SNEGSKA (reference sequence). The CDR3 protein is CSARDRQVQYF. The CDR3 bases are TGCAGTGCCCGGGACCGCCAAGTTCAGTACTTC.

The chain is built from TRBV20-1 and TRBJ2-7; 10 positions match TRBD2. CDR1 and CDR2 (germline): DFQATT, SNEGSKA (reference sequence). J lost 1 base, V lost 4 bases, and 4 bases had no gene match. CDR3 length equals 14 residues. The CDR3 bases are TGCAGTGCTAACGGACTAGCGGATTCCTACGAGCAGTACTTC. Encoded protein: CSANGLADSYEQYF.

The rearrangement joins TRBV7-2 to TRBJ2-4; D may correspond to TRBD1 or TRBD2 (5 bases each). TRBJ2-7 matches the DNA end more closely, so the J call is doubtful. The CDR3 loop spans 13 amino acids. Germline CDR1 SGHTA, CDR2 FQGNSA. The CDR3 region has the DNA TGTGCCAGCAGCTTACGGGTGGGGGACGAGCAGTACTTC. Amino acids: CASSLRVGDEQYF.

This chain links TRBV7-8 with TRBJ2-1; the match to TRBD2 covers 7 bases. Germline assignment: CDR1 SGHVS and CDR2 FQNEAQ. The CDR3 contains 12 residues. V lost 7 bases, J lost 8 bases, and 5 bases stayed unmatched. This CDR3 reads CASMRSGHEQFF. The CDR3 bases are TGTGCCAGCATGCGTAGCGGGCATGAGCAGTTCTTC.

The chain couples TRBV12-3 or TRBV12-4 to TRBJ2-5, with D unclear. The CDR3 sequence is 12 residues long. V lost 2 bases to trimming and J lost 4 bases, with 5 bases between them. The CDR3 sequence is CASSLFIETQYF. CDR3 in DNA: TGTGCCAGCAGTTTATTTATAGAGACCCAGTACTTC.

For this clonotype: At one of its ends the junction is not consistent with the germline gene, which may arise from a read error. This chain connects TRBV3-1 to TRBJ2-7; 9 bases fit TRBD2. Per the germline V gene, CDR1 is LGHDT and CDR2 is YNNKEL (reference sequence). The CDR3 extends over 12 amino acids. The CDR3 region has the DNA TGTGCCAGCAAAGAAGCGGGAGGTCCGAGGTTCTTC. This gives the protein CASKEAGGPRFF.

The rearrangement links TRBV4-3 to TRBJ1-1, with no clear D. Trimming stripped 0 bases from V and 5 bases from J, with 13 bases between. The length of the CDR3 is 15 residues. CDR1 and CDR2 (germline): LGHNA, YSLEER. CDR3: CASSQEMGARTEAFF. The CDR3 bases are TGCGCCAGCAGCCAAGAAATGGGAGCGAGGACTGAAGCTTTCTTT.

This clonotype has a handful of counts. The chain couples TRBV7-9 to TRBJ2-7; D may be TRBD1 or TRBD2 (7 bases each). The J call may be incorrect, as the DNA end agrees better with TRBJ2-5. The CDR3 extends over 15 amino acids. CDR1 is SEHNR and CDR2 is FQNEAQ in the germline V gene (reference sequence). The CDR3 nucleotides read TGTGCCAGCAGCTTAAGGGAGGGGGCAGAACAGACCCAGTACTTC. Protein sequence: CASSLREGAEQTQYF.

The chain uses TRBV20-1 and TRBJ2-5; tentatively, D is TRBD1 or TRBD2 (5 bases each). The CDR3 spans 13 residues. Trimming stripped 5 bases from V and 1 base from J, with 11 bases between. In germline, CDR1 is DFQATT, CDR2 SNEGSKA (reference sequence). The CDR3: CSARRDGQETQYF. Here the CDR3 DNA reads TGCAGTGCTCGACGGGACGGCCAAGAGACCCAGTACTTC.

The rearrangement links TRBV20-1 to TRBJ2-7; 11 bases fit TRBD2. Germline CDR1 and CDR2: DFQATT and SNEGSKA (reference sequence). This CDR3 has 15 amino acids. Trimming cost V 0 bases and J 7 bases; bases outside gene matches: 8. The CDR3 coding sequence is TGCAGTGCTAGAGATCCGGCTAGCGGGAGGTATGAGCAGTACTTC. It specifies CSARDPASGRYEQYF.

The table lists this clonotype with a few counts. CDR3 bases: TGTGCCAGCAGCCAAACTACAACCTCCTACGAGCAGTACTTC. Its protein is CASSQTTTSYEQYF. V and J are TRBV3-1 and TRBJ2-7, with D hard to call. The germline CDR1 and CDR2 sequences are LGHDT and YNNKEL (reference sequence). The CDR3 has 14 residues. Trimming stripped 2 bases from V and 0 bases from J, with 8 bases between.

This clonotype was seen a few times. The chain carries TRBV7-9 and TRBJ2-5; tentatively, D is TRBD2 (6 bases). The DNA matches TRBJ2-7 better at its end, which makes the J call doubtful. The CDR3 has 16 residues. Germline V CDR1 and CDR2: SEHNR, FQNEAQ (reference sequence). The DNA of the CDR3 is TGTGCCAGCACCGCGGGACCTGTCACCAACCCCTACGAGCAGTACTTC. Encoded protein: CASTAGPVTNPYEQYF.

This clonotype occurred a few times. The chain carries TRBV5-1 and TRBJ2-4, with D possibly called TRBD1 or TRBD2 (5 bases each). The better agreement between TRBJ2-7 and the DNA end casts doubt on the J call. CDR1 SGHRS and CDR2 YFSETQ come from the germline V gene. There are 15 residues in the CDR3. The CDR3 spells CASSILPGTLYEQYF. The CDR3 DNA sequence: TGCGCCAGCAGCATCCTCCCCGGGACCCTCTACGAGCAGTACTTC.

The CDR3 bases are TGCAGTGCTCCGACCCTCGACAGAAACAATGAGCAGTTCTTC. This gives the protein CSAPTLDRNNEQFF. The V call is TRBV20-1, the J call TRBJ2-1; D perhaps matches TRBD1 (5 bases). Trimming took 5 bases from V and 5 from J, leaving 16 bases between them. The CDR3 has 14 residues. Germline CDR1 and CDR2: DFQATT and SNEGSKA (reference sequence).

In this sample, this clonotype turned up once. This chain uses TRBV6-2 or TRBV6-3 with TRBJ2-7; 9 bases are shared with TRBD2. V dropped 11 bases and J dropped 2; count of bases not matched to a gene: 4. The CDR3 spans 12 residues. CDR1 MNHEY and CDR2 SVGEGT come from the germline V gene. The CDR3 DNA reads TGTGCCGCGGGGGGGCGGACCTACGAGCAGTACTTC. Residues: CAAGGRTYEQYF.

This clonotype was detected many times. V gene TRBV7-9 combines with J gene TRBJ2-5, with 7 positions matching TRBD1. Germline lookup yields CDR1 SEHNR and CDR2 FQNEAQ (reference sequence). Trimming at V came to 0 bases and at J to 4 bases, leaving 11 bases not matched to a gene. This CDR3 has 17 residues. CDR3: CASSLARDRVYGETQYF. CDR3 DNA: TGTGCCAGCAGCTTAGCGCGCGACAGGGTCTACGGAGAGACCCAGTACTTC.

The CDR3 nucleotides read TGTGCCAGCAGTTCCTCTAGCGGGGGCTGGGCCTACGAGCAGTACTTC. As protein: CASSSSSGGWAYEQYF. The chain employs TRBV12-3 or TRBV12-4 and TRBJ2-7; TRBD2 aligns across 10 bases. V was pared by 4 bases and J by 2 bases, with 8 bases of the junction left unmatched. This CDR3 comprises 16 residues.

The J gene is TRBJ1-1, the V gene TRBV7-2, with 11 bases lining up with TRBD1. The CDR3 runs to 13 residues. The germline gives CDR1 SGHTA, CDR2 FQGNSA. J was trimmed by 10 bases and V by 3 bases; bases with no gene match: 4. CDR3 region: CASSFQGTGGAFF. The CDR3 DNA sequence: TGTGCCAGCAGCTTTCAGGGGACAGGGGGAGCTTTCTTT.

CDR3 DNA sequence: TGTGCCAGCAGCCAAGTACTAGCGGGAGGGCCCCGGGAGACCCAGTACTTC. Protein sequence: CASSQVLAGGPRETQYF. The rearrangement links TRBV3-1 to TRBJ2-5; 13 bases are shared with TRBD2. V lost 1 base and J lost 5; bases outside the gene matches: 7. This CDR3 contains 17 residues. CDR1 LGHDT and CDR2 YNNKEL come from the germline V gene (reference sequence).

The rearrangement joins TRBV28 to TRBJ2-7; D tentatively reads TRBD1 or TRBD2 (6 bases each). Germline lookup yields CDR1 MDHEN and CDR2 SYDVKM. Trimming took off 3 bases at V and 5 bases at J, with 14 bases between the two ends. The CDR3 has 14 amino acids. CDR3 region: CASSLSARGDEQYF. The DNA of the CDR3 is TGTGCCAGCAGTTTGTCGGCAAGGGGGGACGAGCAGTACTTC.

V is TRBV3-1 and J is TRBJ1-2, with 7 bases lining up with TRBD1. The CDR3 totals 15 residues. Unmatched junction bases numbered 11, after V lost 7 bases and J lost 3 bases. Looked up from germline, CDR1 is LGHDT and CDR2 is YNNKEL (reference sequence). The CDR3 DNA reads as TGTGCCAGCACCGCGGCCCCCGGACAGGACTATGGCTACACCTTC. It yields the protein CASTAAPGQDYGYTF.

This clonotype has at least ten counts. At one of its ends the junction is not consistent with the germline gene, which may arise from a read error. This chain uses TRBV12-3 or TRBV12-4 with TRBJ2-7; D is possibly TRBD1 (5 bases). There are 12 residues in the CDR3. The DNA of the CDR3 is TGTGCCAGCAGCTTAGGGGACTACGAGCAGTACTTC. Translated, it gives CASSLGDYEQYF.

The CDR3 sequence is CASSQGHREETQYF. The DNA of the CDR3 is TGCGCCAGCAGCCAAGGTCACAGAGAAGAGACCCAGTACTTC. J is TRBJ2-7 and V is TRBV4-3; D remains ambiguous. The DNA end is more similar to TRBJ2-5, so the J call may be wrong. The CDR3 sequence is 14 residues long. The germline V gene encodes CDR1 LGHNA and CDR2 YSLEER.